The entry below describes one T cell receptor (beta chain). Antigen specificity is unknown. PCR amplification relied on 60 Vbeta primers (plus 13 Jbeta primers). Generated by immunoSEQ multiplex PCR, the TCRdb table keeps only in-frame clones and is missing some. This sample carries about 91,000 clones, under 75% of them seen once, and the ten largest clones take 1.2%. This sample is drawn from a study of cytomegalovirus exposure and HLA in healthy donors. The donors comprised healthy bone marrow donors. Study findings and constraints: Several V segments, TRBV6-2 and TRBV6-3 among them, could not be told apart and were dropped. In a later analysis, HLA-associated TCR beta chains were more clonally expanded than equally common others. In an earlier analysis, most TCR beta V segments were productive about 87% or about 30% of the time.

Between the trimmed V and J ends, which lost 3 bases and 5 bases, there was a span of 14 bases. CDR1 is LNHDA and CDR2 is SQIVND in the germline V gene (reference sequence). The CDR3 consists of 14 residues. The TCR comes from a female donor in good health and CMV-seronegative. The chain has TRBV19 and TRBJ2-7, with D possibly TRBD2 on 6 matching bases. Sequencing was carried out using PBMCs. CDR3 sequence: CASSMGGLWNEQYF. The DNA of the CDR3 is TGTGCCAGTAGTATGGGGGGACTCTGGAACGAGCAGTACTTC.